The 10 T cell receptor beta chains listed next were all sequenced from one sample in a study of blood T cell repertoires in COVID-19. Clones were read by immunoSEQ multiplex PCR, and TCRdb kept only the in-frame ones, dropping some. Here the sample spans roughly 220,000 clones, 80% being singletons. Sequencing input: PBMCs or T cells enriched from blood (not recorded which). Receptors originate from a young man with acute COVID-19.

The chain is built from TRBV15 and TRBJ2-7; possible D gene TRBD1, 5 bases. CDR1 is LNHNV and CDR2 is YYDKDF in the germline V gene (reference sequence). The length of the CDR3 is 15 residues. V lost 1 base, J lost 7 bases, and 17 bases lay in between. DNA of the CDR3: TGTGCCACCAGCAGAGTGGGCAGGGCGACGCAAGAGCAGTACTTC. Encoded protein: CATSRVGRATQEQYF.

The chain couples TRBV15 to TRBJ1-1, with D perhaps matching TRBD1 (6 bases). Trimming cost V 2 bases and J 5 bases, with 15 bases left between them. The CDR3 sequence is 15 residues long. Looked up from germline, CDR1 is LNHNV and CDR2 is YYDKDF (reference sequence). CDR3: CATSRSRAQGTEAFF. CDR3 bases: TGTGCCACCAGCAGAAGCAGGGCCCAGGGGACTGAAGCTTTCTTT.

The chain has TRBV7-9 and TRBJ1-1; D is unresolved. V dropped 1 base and J dropped 6 bases, with 9 bases sitting between them. Germline assignment: CDR1 SEHNR and CDR2 FQNEAQ (reference sequence). CDR3 length equals 13 residues. This CDR3 is CASSLGGEPEAFF. The CDR3, as DNA: TGTGCCAGCAGCTTAGGTGGGGAGCCTGAAGCTTTCTTT.

This rearrangement joins TRBV4-2 to TRBJ2-1; D is unclear. The CDR3 spans 12 residues. Trimming pared 1 base from V and 8 bases from J, leaving 6 bases between. Germline CDR1 LGHNA, CDR2 YNFKEQ. For the CDR3, the DNA is TGTGCCAGCAGCCAAGTCAGGTATGAGCAGTTCTTC. This codes for CASSQVRYEQFF.

The chain joins TRBV19 to TRBJ1-5; no definite D call. V lost 5 bases to trimming and J lost 7 bases, with 12 bases between them. Germline CDR1 reads LNHDA; CDR2 reads SQIVND (reference sequence). The CDR3 is 13 residues long. In DNA form, the CDR3 reads TGTGCCAGTAGTCTCACCCCAGAACAGCCCCAGCATTTT. Protein product: CASSLTPEQPQHF.

A remark on this clone: Distinct nucleotide sequences in the sample also encode this CDR3. This chain uses TRBV10-3 with TRBJ1-2; TRBD1 agrees at 8 bases. The CDR3 length is 13 residues. V was clipped by 4 bases and J by 2 bases; unmatched bases: 0. Germline CDR1 is ENHRY and CDR2 is SYGVKD. DNA for the CDR3: TGTGCCATCAGTGGGACAGGGAACTATGGCTACACCTTC. Its protein is CAISGTGNYGYTF.

The chain is built from TRBV30 and TRBJ1-2, with D perhaps matching TRBD1 (5 bases). The germline CDR1 and CDR2 sequences are GTSNPN and SVGIG (reference sequence). The CDR3 sequence is 11 residues long. The V end was cut by 7 bases, the J end by 8 bases, with 14 bases between. CDR3 in DNA: TGTGCCTATACGGGGGGTAGGGGCTACACCTTC. It translates to CAYTGGRGYTF.

The V gene is TRBV5-1, the J gene TRBJ1-1, with 8 bases matching TRBD1. The trim removed 2 bases at V and 1 base at J, leaving 1 base unmatched. CDR1 and CDR2 (germline): SGHRS, YFSETQ. The CDR3 length is 14 residues. CDR3 DNA: TGCGCCAGCAGCTTACAGGGGGGGAACACTGAAGCTTTCTTT. This sequence encodes CASSLQGGNTEAFF.

The CDR3 sequence is CAISLTSGGADTQYF. CDR3 coding DNA: TGTGCCATCAGCCTGACTAGCGGGGGGGCAGATACGCAGTATTTT. The chain couples TRBV10-3 to TRBJ2-3, with 14 bases identical to TRBD2. The length of the CDR3 is 15 residues. The germline gives CDR1 ENHRY, CDR2 SYGVKD. V trimming: 6 bases; J trimming: 4 bases; junction bases outside the gene matches: 3.

This clone has more than one count but fewer than ten. The chain recombines TRBV4-2 with TRBJ1-2; D perhaps matches TRBD1 (6 bases). The CDR3 covers 16 residues. V was shortened by 1 base and J by 3 bases, with 15 bases between the two germline ends. Germline V lookup: CDR1 LGHNA, CDR2 YNFKEQ. Here the CDR3 DNA reads TGTGCCAGCAGCCAAGGGTCGACAGGTTTTTACTATGGCTACACCTTC. This translates into CASSQGSTGFYYGYTF.